This TCR beta chain was identified in a study of T cells in Graves' hyperthyroidism and ophthalmopathy (dated by TCRdb to about 2019). Some background on the complete study: Peripheral blood was sampled at the time of initial diagnosis, prior to any treatment. A discovery cohort of approximately 97 patients, about 40 with Graves' ophthalmopathy and about 58 with stable Graves' hyperthyroidism, was used to find distinguishing TCR V-J signatures. Prospective prediction of ophthalmopathy was tested in an independent validation cohort consisting of some 18 hyperthyroidism patients and 15 or so patients who later progressed to ophthalmopathy. The 95 to 100 discovery patients were divided at random into training and test sets in a 7:3 ratio. The study also compared thyroid tissue and blood T-cell repertoires from about 6 Graves' hyperthyroidism patients. After blood sampling, hyperthyroidism patients were treated with methimazole at a starting dose of 30 mg daily, and ophthalmopathy patients were treated with high-dose intravenous methylprednisolone. The paper reports TCR Vbeta CDR3 sequencing of approximately 140 peripheral blood samples: over 40 ophthalmopathy, some 80 hyperthyroidism and around 17 progressor patients.

CDR1 is given as ENHRY and CDR2 as SYGVKD, both from the germline V gene. Deletion took 4 bases off V and 1 base off J, with a span of 17 bases between the germline ends. The CDR3, from cysteine to phenylalanine, totals 17 residues. Just the 51-base CDR3 DNA is kept, in frame starting at base 1. About this clonotype itself: The clone's antigen remains unknown. One base away there is no much larger clone; base qualities are not given.

Stable Graves' hyperthyroidism was defined as the absence of progression to ophthalmopathy over 18 months of follow-up. Hyperthyroidism patients were aged 18 to 65 years and newly diagnosed, with disease duration of less than 2 months. Patients with uncontrolled infections, other autoimmune diseases, pregnancy or lactation were excluded. Clinical symptoms, serum thyroxine and TRAb, thyroid ultrasound, and orbital computed tomography formed the basis for the diagnoses. PBMCs were separated from approximately 10 ml of fresh peripheral blood using Ficoll-Paque density gradient centrifugation. Total RNA was extracted using Trizol reagent, and RNA quality was assessed on an Agilent 2100 Bioanalyzer. The paper's findings and limits, for the study overall: No statistical method was used to set the sample size in advance, and investigators knew the group allocation. A model built on a 13 V-J signature distinguished ophthalmopathy from stable hyperthyroidism, reaching about 88% sensitivity and 81.08% specificity in cross-validation and 80%/75% in testing. During validation, the model predicted progression to ophthalmopathy a median of about 6.5 months ahead of onset, with roughly 65% sensitivity and more than 72% specificity. Blood samples also contained most of the expanded thyroid clonotypes (frequency above 0.001), which suggests that blood repertoires may reflect thyroid immune responses.

Amplification of TCR beta CDR3 regions was carried out from RNA transcripts. A first-round RT-PCR of the TCR CDR3 used the HTBI primer set with the Qiagen OneStep RT-PCR kit. Libraries were constructed in a second round of multiplex PCR, after which size selection and purification were performed. Libraries were sequenced paired-end with 100 bp reads on an Illumina HiSeq2000. The paper's data handling went like this. Raw data were processed with SOAPnuke, discarding reads with adapters, uncalled bases, mean Phred below 15, or no exact constant-primer or identifier match. High-quality paired reads were merged using COPE v1.2.5, and each unique nucleotide sequence was defined as a clonotype. MiTCR v1.1 was used to align the clonotypes against IMGT TRBV, TRBD and TRBJ reference segments. Only V-J combinations with frequency above 0.0001, covering about 99% of repertoires, were analysed. The TCS score was defined as F50 (clonal expansion) divided by E x V (chaos), with BLOSUM62-based TCRdist calculated between CDR3 peptides within each V-J. Welch's t-statistics and random forest reduced around 550 V-J features to some 14, which were used in a naive Bayes classifier (R e1071). TCRdb reprocessed the public reads (quality trimming at Q25 with fastp, clone calling with MiXCR) and kept in-frame beta chains. Identical CDR3 proteins give one entry, which carries the most common genes and DNA. The authors' filters were not applied to this entry. Recorded for this sample are 550,000 to 800,000 distinct CDR3 sequences; approximately 16% of them occurred a single time. The ten largest make up around 8.1% of the sample.

The chain employs TRBV10-3 and TRBJ2-1, with TRBD1 perhaps the D gene, on 6 matching bases. Sample: blood. The TCR originated in a man between 18 and 29 years old with Graves' hyperthyroidism. The nucleotides read TGTGCCATCAGTGGGGGACAACTTATTGGGTCCTACAATGAGCAGTTCTTC. It codes for CAISGGQLIGSYNEQFF.